This T cell receptor (beta chain) was recovered during a study of blood T cell repertoires in COVID-19 (dated by TCRdb to the early 2020s). In the study overall: Samples from collaborators originated in the United States, Italy and Spain and spanned both the acute and convalescent phases of COVID-19. The material from the prospective study consisted of cDNA or gDNA derived from T cells, B-cell-depleted T cells, or PBMCs. The dataset comprised deeply sampled blood TCRbeta repertoires from subjects exposed to, actively infected with, or recovered from COVID-19. The repertoires were released in a freely available public database meant as a resource for research on the immune response to SARS-CoV-2. The samples were drawn from two sources: the first 160 participants of the ongoing ImmuneRACE study, and over 1,000 subjects contributed by 6 global collaborators. Sample metadata almost always included a de-identified subject ID, COVID-19 status, age in years and sex. Where available, HLA class I and class II types were taken from metadata supplied by the sample provider and were not determined by assay-based typing. General findings and caveats noted by the study authors: The amount of clinical and demographic metadata varied by source and participant and was provided uncurated.

The CDR3, from cysteine to phenylalanine, totals 15 residues. Here the CDR3 DNA is all that survives: 45 bases in frame from base 1. The germline V gene specifies MDHEN as CDR1 and SYDVKM as CDR2. V is shortened by 5 bases, J by 8 bases, and the region joining them spans 21 bases. Note on this clone: Its specific antigen is unknown. No per-base quality is available; no much larger clone lies one base away.

TCRbeta CDR3 regions were amplified from genomic DNA by means of the immunoSEQ Assay, a bias-controlled multiplex PCR. As for how the authors treated the data: The number of nucleated cells in each sample was estimated from the amplification of reference gene primers within the assay. To quantify the absolute abundance of each unique TCRbeta CDR3 rearrangement, sequence reads were collapsed and filtered. For each sample, productive Simpson clonality was calculated as the square root of Simpson's diversity index over productive rearrangements. TCRdb obtained this table from immuneACCESS and retained in-frame rearrangements with V and J assigned. These tables miss some clones; where compared with another copy, unresolved V genes account for less than half of the shortfall, and the remainder is unexplained. That table supplies the V and J calls and clone size; D and trimming were determined from the DNA. The sample includes 350,000 to 550,000 clones, with 80% to 90% observed a single time. In total, the top ten clones hold 0.9% to 1.2% of the sample.

Participants in the prospective study were enrolled through a virtual design, were aged roughly 18 to 100 years, and lived in approximately 25 United States geographic areas. Cohort assignment in the prospective study relied on participant-reported clinical history from a screening survey and a study questionnaire. ImmuneRACE Cohort 3 recovered participants were defined by two consecutive negative NP/OP PCR tests, healthcare professional clearance, or symptom resolution. In the prospective study, mobile phlebotomists collected whole blood, serum and a nasopharyngeal or oropharyngeal swab from each participant. Additional blood draws and questionnaires over an approximately two-month period could optionally be provided by prospective study participants. Prospective study blood samples were shipped either frozen or at room temperature before DNA extraction.

This clonotype was sampled from a man aged 30-40 years who had recovered from COVID-19. The sequence is built from TRBV28 and TRBJ1-2; the D gene is perhaps TRBD1, from 6 matching bases. Sequenced: PBMCs or T cells enriched from blood (not recorded which). CDR3 protein: CASSREGGRGEGYTF. The sequenced DNA is TGTGCCAGCAGTCGGGAAGGGGGACGGGGTGAGGGCTACACCTTC.